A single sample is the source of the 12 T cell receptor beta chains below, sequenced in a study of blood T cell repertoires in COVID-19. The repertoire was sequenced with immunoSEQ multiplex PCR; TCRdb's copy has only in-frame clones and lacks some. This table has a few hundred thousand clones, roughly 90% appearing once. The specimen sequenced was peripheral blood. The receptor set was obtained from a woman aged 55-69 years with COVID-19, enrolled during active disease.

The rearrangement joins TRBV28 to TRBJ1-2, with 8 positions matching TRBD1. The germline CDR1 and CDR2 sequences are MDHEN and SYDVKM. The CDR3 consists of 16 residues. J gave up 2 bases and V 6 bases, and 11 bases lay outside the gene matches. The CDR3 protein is CASRPWTGSQNYGYTF. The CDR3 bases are TGTGCCAGCAGGCCGTGGACAGGGAGCCAGAACTATGGCTACACCTTC.

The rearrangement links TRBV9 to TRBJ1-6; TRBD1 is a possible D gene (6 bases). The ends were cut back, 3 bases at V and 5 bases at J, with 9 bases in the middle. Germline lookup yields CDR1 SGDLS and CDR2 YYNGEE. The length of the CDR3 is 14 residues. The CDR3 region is CASSAGGHNSPLHF. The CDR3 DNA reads TGTGCCAGCAGCGCGGGGGGGCATAATTCACCCCTCCACTTT.

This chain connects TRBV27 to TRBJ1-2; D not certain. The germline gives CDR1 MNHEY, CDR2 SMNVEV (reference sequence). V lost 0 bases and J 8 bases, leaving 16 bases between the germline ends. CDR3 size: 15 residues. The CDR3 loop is CASSLSNSGSGGYTF. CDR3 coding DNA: TGTGCCAGCAGTTTATCGAACTCAGGCTCTGGGGGCTACACCTTC.

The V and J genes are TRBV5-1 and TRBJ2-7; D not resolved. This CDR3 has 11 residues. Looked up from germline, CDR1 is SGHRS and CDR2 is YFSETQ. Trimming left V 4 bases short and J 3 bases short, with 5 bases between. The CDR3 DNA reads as TGCGCCAGCAGCCACGGCTACGAGCAGTACTTC. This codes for CASSHGYEQYF.

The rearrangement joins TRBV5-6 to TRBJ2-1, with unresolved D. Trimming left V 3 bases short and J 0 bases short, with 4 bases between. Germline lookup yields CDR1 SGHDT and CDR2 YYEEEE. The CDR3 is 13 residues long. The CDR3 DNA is TGTGCCAGCAGCTACAGCTCCTACAATGAGCAGTTCTTC. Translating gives CASSYSSYNEQFF.

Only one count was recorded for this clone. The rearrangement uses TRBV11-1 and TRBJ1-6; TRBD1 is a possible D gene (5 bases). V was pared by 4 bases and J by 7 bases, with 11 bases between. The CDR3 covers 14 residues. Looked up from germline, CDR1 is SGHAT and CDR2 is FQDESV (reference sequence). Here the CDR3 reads CASSSRAGNSPLHF. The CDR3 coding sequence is TGTGCCAGCAGCTCCAGGGCAGGGAATTCACCCCTCCACTTT.

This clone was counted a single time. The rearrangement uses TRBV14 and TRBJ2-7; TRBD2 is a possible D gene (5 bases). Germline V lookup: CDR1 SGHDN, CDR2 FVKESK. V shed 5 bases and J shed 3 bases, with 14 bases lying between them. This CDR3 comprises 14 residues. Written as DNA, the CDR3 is TGTGCCAGCAGCATCCGACCGAGGGTCTACGAGCAGTACTTC. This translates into CASSIRPRVYEQYF.

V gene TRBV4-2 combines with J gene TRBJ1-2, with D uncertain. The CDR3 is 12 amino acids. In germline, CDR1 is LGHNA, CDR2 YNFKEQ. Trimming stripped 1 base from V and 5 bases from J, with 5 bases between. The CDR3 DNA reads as TGTGCCAGCAGCCAAGCCGGGTATGGCTACACCTTC. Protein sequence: CASSQAGYGYTF.

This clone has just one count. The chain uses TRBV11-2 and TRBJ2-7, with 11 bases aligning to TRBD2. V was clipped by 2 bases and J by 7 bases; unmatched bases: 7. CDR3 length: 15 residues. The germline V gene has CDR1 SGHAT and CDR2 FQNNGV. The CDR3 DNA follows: TGTGCCAGCAGCTTAAACCCTAGCGGGGGGAAAGAGCAGTACTTC. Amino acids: CASSLNPSGGKEQYF.

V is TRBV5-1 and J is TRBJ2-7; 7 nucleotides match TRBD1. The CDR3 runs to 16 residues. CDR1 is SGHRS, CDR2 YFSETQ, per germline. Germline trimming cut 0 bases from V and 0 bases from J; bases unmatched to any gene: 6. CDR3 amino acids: CASSLEQGYFSYEQYF. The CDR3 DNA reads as TGCGCCAGCAGCTTGGAACAGGGGTATTTCTCCTACGAGCAGTACTTC.

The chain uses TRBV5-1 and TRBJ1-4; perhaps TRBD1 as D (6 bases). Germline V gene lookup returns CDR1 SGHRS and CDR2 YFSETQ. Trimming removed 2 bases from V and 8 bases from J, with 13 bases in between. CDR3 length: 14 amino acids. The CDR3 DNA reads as TGCGCCAGCAGCTTAGGACAGATTGGAGAAAAACTGTTTTTT. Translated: CASSLGQIGEKLFF.

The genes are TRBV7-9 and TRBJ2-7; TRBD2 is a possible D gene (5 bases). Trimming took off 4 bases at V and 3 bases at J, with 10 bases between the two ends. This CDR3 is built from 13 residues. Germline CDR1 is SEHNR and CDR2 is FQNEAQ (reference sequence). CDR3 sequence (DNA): TGTGCCAGCAGCTCTACTAGTTACTACGAGCAGTACTTC. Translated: CASSSTSYYEQYF.